The rows below give T cell receptor beta chains drawn from one sample of a study of blood T cell repertoires in COVID-19. Some clones are missing from TCRdb's copy, which holds only in-frame ones; the method was immunoSEQ multiplex PCR. Counted here are hundreds of thousands of clones, about 86% occurring once; the ten biggest clones make up under 15%. The sequenced material came from peripheral blood. Every receptor here comes from a woman aged 70-85 years with COVID-19, enrolled during active disease. CDR3s include the opening cysteine and the closing phenylalanine or tryptophan. The D gene is left open where the match is weak. Size is stated for part of the rows, as once, few or many counts, or as a class when the clone is expanded.

J gene: TRBJ1-4
D gene: TRBD1
clone size: NA
V gene: TRBV4-1
CDR3 DNA: TGCGCCAGCAGCCAAGATTCGGGGCAGGGGGCGGTAACGAATGAAAAACTGTTTTTT
CDR3 protein: CASSQDSGQGAVTNEKLFF

J gene: TRBJ2-2
D gene: NA
clone size: NA
V gene: TRBV9
CDR3 DNA: TGTGCCAGCAGCGGACGCCAGGGGCCCAACACCGGGGAGCTGTTTTTT
CDR3 protein: CASSGRQGPNTGELFF

J gene: TRBJ2-3
D gene: TRBD2
clone size: NA
V gene: TRBV4-2
CDR3 DNA: TGTGCCAGCAGCCAAGATGTAGCGGGGGGGCCGGATACGCAGTATTTT
CDR3 protein: CASSQDVAGGPDTQYF

J gene: TRBJ2-3
D gene: NA
clone size: once
V gene: TRBV5-4
CDR3 DNA: TGTGCCAGCAGCTCCGGGACTAGCACAGATACGCAGTATTTT
CDR3 protein: CASSSGTSTDTQYF

J gene: TRBJ2-2
D gene: NA
clone size: NA
V gene: TRBV15
CDR3 DNA: TGTGCCACCAGCAGAACCACAGGGAAGGGGGAGCTGTTTTTT
CDR3 protein: CATSRTTGKGELFF

J gene: TRBJ1-4
D gene: TRBD1
clone size: NA
V gene: TRBV5-1
CDR3 DNA: TGCGCCAGCAGCTTGGCCGGGACAGAGAATGAAAAACTGTTTTTT
CDR3 protein: CASSLAGTENEKLFF

J gene: TRBJ2-3
D gene: TRBD2
clone size: NA
V gene: TRBV5-4
CDR3 DNA: TGTGCCAGCATCGAGAGCGGGGGGCGTTCAGATACGCAGTATTTT
CDR3 protein: CASIESGGRSDTQYF

J gene: TRBJ1-4
D gene: NA
clone size: NA
V gene: TRBV4-1
CDR3 DNA: TGCGCCAGCAGCCAAGACAGAAAACTGTTTTTT
CDR3 protein: CASSQDRKLFF

J gene: TRBJ2-1
D gene: NA
clone size: NA
V gene: TRBV18
CDR3 DNA: TGTGCCAGCTCCGAGATGGCCTACAATGAGCAGTTCTTC
CDR3 protein: CASSEMAYNEQFF

J gene: TRBJ2-5
D gene: TRBD2
clone size: NA
V gene: TRBV7-2
CDR3 DNA: TGTGCCAGCAGCCCACATAGCGGGGGCCAAGAGACCCAGTACTTC
CDR3 protein: CASSPHSGGQETQYF

J gene: TRBJ2-3
D gene: NA
clone size: NA
V gene: TRBV11-2
CDR3 DNA: TGTGCCAGCAGCTCCACAGCGGGTGGAGATACGCAGTATTTT
CDR3 protein: CASSSTAGGDTQYF

J gene: TRBJ1-2
D gene: TRBD1
clone size: NA
V gene: TRBV7-3
CDR3 DNA: TGTGCCAGCAGCTTAGGCAAAACAGGGGGGTTAAACTATGGCTACACCTTC
CDR3 protein: CASSLGKTGGLNYGYTF

J gene: TRBJ2-1
D gene: NA
clone size: NA
V gene: TRBV2
CDR3 DNA: TGTGCCAGCACCCAGACAGATTACAATGAGCAGTTCTTC
CDR3 protein: CASTQTDYNEQFF

J gene: TRBJ2-1
D gene: NA
clone size: few
V gene: TRBV24-1
CDR3 DNA: TGTGCCACCAGTGATTTGCGGGCTAGCGCCCAGGGAAATGAGCAGTTCTTC
CDR3 protein: CATSDLRASAQGNEQFF

J gene: TRBJ2-5
D gene: NA
clone size: NA
V gene: TRBV18
CDR3 DNA: TGTGCCAGCTCCCCATCAAGGGACACGTCGGAGACCCAGTACTTC
CDR3 protein: CASSPSRDTSETQYF

J gene: TRBJ2-7
D gene: TRBD1
clone size: few
V gene: TRBV27
CDR3 DNA: TGTGCCAGCAGTATCCGGGACAGTCTGTACTTC
CDR3 protein: CASSIRDSLYF

J gene: TRBJ1-1
D gene: TRBD1
clone size: NA
V gene: TRBV29-1
CDR3 DNA: TGCAGCGAGCTGACAGGGGGGAGCACTGAAGCTTTCTTT
CDR3 protein: CSELTGGSTEAFF

J gene: TRBJ2-5
D gene: NA
clone size: NA
V gene: TRBV5-1
CDR3 DNA: TGCGCCAGCAGCCCGGGACAAATCCAAGAGACCCAGTACTTC
CDR3 protein: CASSPGQIQETQYF

J gene: TRBJ1-1
D gene: NA
clone size: NA
V gene: TRBV5-1
CDR3 DNA: TGCGCCAGCAGCAAACAGGTCGAGATAATCACTGAAGCTTTCTTT
CDR3 protein: CASSKQVEIITEAFF

J gene: TRBJ2-7
D gene: NA
clone size: NA
V gene: TRBV20-1
CDR3 DNA: TGCAGTGCTAGTGGGGACTTCTTTCTCTACGAGCAGTACTTC
CDR3 protein: CSASGDFFLYEQYF

J gene: TRBJ2-2
D gene: TRBD2
clone size: NA
V gene: TRBV9
CDR3 DNA: TGTGCCAGCAGCTCCGGGACTAGCGGGGGCGGGAACACCGGGGAGCTGTTTTTT
CDR3 protein: CASSSGTSGGGNTGELFF

J gene: TRBJ2-1
D gene: TRBD2
clone size: NA
V gene: TRBV7-6
CDR3 DNA: TGTGCCAGCAGCTTAAAGCTAGCGGGGGAGCTCATCAATGAGCAGTTCTTC
CDR3 protein: CASSLKLAGELINEQFF

J gene: TRBJ2-5
D gene: TRBD1
clone size: NA
V gene: TRBV5-4
CDR3 DNA: TGTGCCAGCAGCTGGCAGGGGGCGGGTGAGACCCAGTACTTC
CDR3 protein: CASSWQGAGETQYF

J gene: TRBJ1-2
D gene: NA
clone size: NA
V gene: TRBV20-1
CDR3 DNA: TGCAGTGCCGGTCTTGGCACCTTC
CDR3 protein: CSAGLGTF

J gene: TRBJ2-3
D gene: TRBD2
clone size: NA
V gene: TRBV5-4
CDR3 DNA: TGTGCCAGCAGCCTCCGGACTAGCGGGGGGGCCTTAGATACGCAGTATTTT
CDR3 protein: CASSLRTSGGALDTQYF

J gene: TRBJ1-6
D gene: NA
clone size: NA
V gene: TRBV5-8
CDR3 DNA: TGTGCCAGCAGCTTGATGGTTCCGGGTAATTCACCCCTCCACTTT
CDR3 protein: CASSLMVPGNSPLHF

J gene: TRBJ1-1
D gene: NA
clone size: NA
V gene: TRBV18
CDR3 DNA: TGTGCCAGCTCACCGGGAGGGGTGGGGGACACTGAAGCTTTCTTT
CDR3 protein: CASSPGGVGDTEAFF

J gene: TRBJ1-3
D gene: TRBD1
clone size: NA
V gene: TRBV19
CDR3 DNA: TGTGCCAGTAGCAGGGACAGCCTTTACTCTGGAAACACCATATATTTT
CDR3 protein: CASSRDSLYSGNTIYF

J gene: TRBJ2-3
D gene: TRBD2
clone size: NA
V gene: TRBV28
CDR3 DNA: TGTGCCAGCAGTTTAGCCGGGACTAAGGCTATAACAGATACGCAGTATTTT
CDR3 protein: CASSLAGTKAITDTQYF

J gene: TRBJ1-2
D gene: NA
clone size: NA
V gene: TRBV30
CDR3 DNA: TGTGCCTGGAGGAGACTCAGCTATGGCTACACCTTC
CDR3 protein: CAWRRLSYGYTF

J gene: TRBJ1-6
D gene: NA
clone size: few
V gene: TRBV18
CDR3 DNA: TGTGCCAGCTCACCCCAGGGGTTTAATTCACCCCTCCACTTT
CDR3 protein: CASSPQGFNSPLHF

J gene: TRBJ1-2
D gene: NA
clone size: NA
V gene: TRBV7-8
CDR3 DNA: TGTGCCAGCAGCTTCGCCCCCCAGGGCGGCTATGGCTACACCTTC
CDR3 protein: CASSFAPQGGYGYTF

J gene: TRBJ2-7
D gene: TRBD2
clone size: NA
V gene: TRBV10-1
CDR3 DNA: TGCGCCAGCAGTGAAAGTGATGGGCGGGGGTCGGTGCAGTACTTC
CDR3 protein: CASSESDGRGSVQYF

J gene: TRBJ1-2
D gene: NA
clone size: NA
V gene: TRBV7-9
CDR3 DNA: TGTGCCAGCAGCCAGGACAGTAACTATGGCTACACCTTC
CDR3 protein: CASSQDSNYGYTF

J gene: TRBJ1-2
D gene: TRBD1
clone size: NA
V gene: TRBV6-5
CDR3 DNA: TGTGCCAGCAGTCCCCAGGGGGGTGATGGCTACACCTTC
CDR3 protein: CASSPQGGDGYTF

J gene: TRBJ2-7
D gene: NA
clone size: NA
V gene: TRBV19
CDR3 DNA: TGTGCCAGTAGTATTGGGGAGGTATCGCGTGAGCAGTACTTC
CDR3 protein: CASSIGEVSREQYF

J gene: TRBJ2-5
D gene: TRBD1
clone size: NA
V gene: TRBV7-2
CDR3 DNA: TGTGCCAGTAGCAGACAGGGGACGGAGACCCAGTACTTC
CDR3 protein: CASSRQGTETQYF

J gene: TRBJ1-3
D gene: NA
clone size: NA
V gene: TRBV2
CDR3 DNA: TGTGCCAGCAATCGACAAGTAGGCTTGTCTGGAAACACCATATATTTT
CDR3 protein: CASNRQVGLSGNTIYF

J gene: TRBJ2-3
D gene: NA
clone size: once
V gene: TRBV5-8
CDR3 DNA: TGTGCCAGCCCCTCCTGGGACTCCCCGGTGAGCGATACGCAGTATTTT
CDR3 protein: CASPSWDSPVSDTQYF

J gene: TRBJ1-6
D gene: NA
clone size: NA
V gene: TRBV10-3
CDR3 DNA: TGTGCCATCCAACCCCGGGAGGGTCTTTCGGTTGTCGGGGGTTTGACACCCCTCCACTTT
CDR3 protein: CAIQPREGLSVVGGLTPLHF

J gene: TRBJ2-6
D gene: NA
clone size: once
V gene: TRBV19
CDR3 DNA: TGTGCCAGTAGACCCGGCCCAGGGGCTGGGGCCAACGTCCTGACTTTC
CDR3 protein: CASRPGPGAGANVLTF

J gene: TRBJ2-1
D gene: TRBD2
clone size: NA
V gene: TRBV5-4
CDR3 DNA: TGTGCCAGCAGCCGGCCCCCTAGCGGGGGGGGCAATGAGCAGTTCTTC
CDR3 protein: CASSRPPSGGGNEQFF

J gene: TRBJ2-1
D gene: TRBD2
clone size: few
V gene: TRBV6-2/TRBV6-3
CDR3 DNA: TGTGCCAGCAGCCCGACTAGCGGTGGGAGGAATGAGCAGTTCTTC
CDR3 protein: CASSPTSGGRNEQFF

J gene: TRBJ1-2
D gene: NA
clone size: NA
V gene: TRBV6-1
CDR3 DNA: TGTGCCAGCAGTGAACCAGCAGGGCTCCACTATGGCTACACCTTC
CDR3 protein: CASSEPAGLHYGYTF

J gene: TRBJ2-7
D gene: NA
clone size: NA
V gene: TRBV13
CDR3 DNA: TGTGCCAGCAGCTTACTCCTGACCGGGACTCCCAGCAACGAGCAGTACTTC
CDR3 protein: CASSLLLTGTPSNEQYF

J gene: TRBJ1-4
D gene: TRBD1
clone size: NA
V gene: TRBV5-1
CDR3 DNA: TGCGCCAGCAGCGAACCGGGACAGCGAGAAAAACTGTTTTTT
CDR3 protein: CASSEPGQREKLFF

J gene: TRBJ2-1
D gene: TRBD2
clone size: few
V gene: TRBV7-9
CDR3 DNA: TGTGCCAGCAGCTTAATTGAGGGAGGGGATGAGCAGTTCTTC
CDR3 protein: CASSLIEGGDEQFF

J gene: TRBJ2-3
D gene: NA
clone size: NA
V gene: TRBV30
CDR3 DNA: TGTGCCTGGAGGTGGGGGGTGATCACAGATACGCAGTATTTT
CDR3 protein: CAWRWGVITDTQYF

J gene: TRBJ2-1
D gene: NA
clone size: NA
V gene: TRBV9
CDR3 DNA: TGTGCCAGCAGCGCGGGCAGGGGCTCCTACAATGAGCAGTTCTTC
CDR3 protein: CASSAGRGSYNEQFF

J gene: TRBJ2-1
D gene: NA
clone size: NA
V gene: TRBV4-3
CDR3 DNA: TGCGCCAGCAGCCAAGATGTAGTTTGGGGGCTCGGCTCCTACAATGAGCAGTTCTTC
CDR3 protein: CASSQDVVWGLGSYNEQFF

J gene: TRBJ2-7
D gene: TRBD2
clone size: NA
V gene: TRBV5-4
CDR3 DNA: TGTGCCAGCAGCTCGCCGGGGGGGATGCATACGAGAGAGCAGTACTTC
CDR3 protein: CASSSPGGMHTREQYF

J gene: TRBJ2-1
D gene: NA
clone size: NA
V gene: TRBV27
CDR3 DNA: TGTGCCAGCAGTTTTCTACCCCTGGAAAGGAGTTACAATGAGCAGTTCTTC
CDR3 protein: CASSFLPLERSYNEQFF

J gene: TRBJ2-5
D gene: NA
clone size: NA
V gene: TRBV7-2
CDR3 DNA: TGTGCCAGCAGCTTCGCCAGGGGTCAGTGGGAGACCCAGTACTTC
CDR3 protein: CASSFARGQWETQYF

J gene: TRBJ1-6
D gene: NA
clone size: NA
V gene: TRBV19
CDR3 DNA: TGTGCCAGTACCCCAGGAGGGAGTTCACCCCTCCACTTT
CDR3 protein: CASTPGGSSPLHF